These 27 T cell receptor beta chains came from one sample sequenced in a study of beta chain features in type 1 diabetes. Study-level points and caveats: For Type 1 diabetes patients, all four CD4+ subsets carried TCRB CDR3s that were moderately but significantly shorter.

Expressed TCRB transcripts got sequenced, as all isolated RNA was reverse transcribed. The method was immunoSEQ multiplex PCR; TCRdb's version includes in-frame clones alone and lacks a portion of them. Here the sample spans about 650,000 clones, around 12% being singletons. These receptors have no identified antigens. The material sequenced was naive CD4+ T cells from blood. Receptor source: a man aged 30 to 45 with type 1 diabetes.

This clone was found a few times. This chain links TRBV19 with TRBJ1-5; D is unclear. V shed 6 bases and J shed 0 bases, with 9 bases lying between them. The CDR3 contains 14 residues. CDR1 LNHDA and CDR2 SQIVND come from the germline V gene (reference sequence). CDR3 nucleotide sequence: TGTGCCAGTAGAGAGAGATATAGCAATCAGCCCCAGCATTTT. It yields the protein CASRERYSNQPQHF.

Regarding this clone: A junction boundary mismatches the germline segment, possibly from a read error. The gene calls are TRBV5-4 and TRBJ2-7; 8 bases align to TRBD1. The CDR3 is 14 residues long. In germline, CDR1 is SGHNT, CDR2 YYREEE (reference sequence). The CDR3 DNA is TGCGCCAGCAGCCAAGGACAGGGCCCCTACGAGCAGTACTTC. This sequence encodes CASSQGQGPYEQYF.

This clone showed up just a few times. The chain joins TRBV5-1 to TRBJ2-5; D is ambiguous. V lost 4 bases and J lost 1, with 14 bases in between. This CDR3 is built from 15 residues. Germline V CDR1 and CDR2: SGHRS, YFSETQ. The CDR3 nucleotides are TGCGCCAGCAGCCCAATCAGGAACCTCCAAGAGACCCAGTACTTC. It codes for CASSPIRNLQETQYF.

There are a few counts of this clone. The J gene is TRBJ2-5, the V gene TRBV25-1; tentative D call: TRBD1 (6 bases). Germline V gene data show CDR1 as MGHDK and CDR2 as SYGVNS. There are 14 residues in the CDR3. V shed 8 bases and J shed 4 bases, with 17 bases lying between them. Written as DNA, the CDR3 is TGTGCCAGCCTAGGGGTGCGAGGGGGAGAGACCCAGTACTTC. Its translation is CASLGVRGGETQYF.

A few counts support this clone. The chain carries TRBV9 and TRBJ2-2, with D perhaps matching TRBD2 (7 bases). V gave up 4 bases and J gave up 5 bases, with 15 bases separating them. The germline gives CDR1 SGDLS, CDR2 YYNGEE. This CDR3 region has 15 residues. The CDR3 nucleotides read TGTGCCAGCAGCCCCCAAGGGGGGGCGACCGGGGAGCTGTTTTTT. It codes for CASSPQGGATGELFF.

The table lists this clone with a few counts. The gene calls are TRBV6-6 and TRBJ2-7; the D is unclear. This CDR3 is built from 16 residues. Germline CDR1 reads MNHNY; CDR2 reads SVGAGI (reference sequence). Between the trimmed V and J ends, which lost 4 bases and 1 base, there was a span of 17 bases. CDR3 amino acids: CASSSPPGFRSYEQYF. The CDR3 DNA is TGTGCCAGCAGTTCTCCTCCGGGCTTCCGATCCTACGAGCAGTACTTC.

This clone turned up a few times. This chain connects TRBV21-1 to TRBJ1-3; the table calls TRBD1, which could not be checked here. TRBV21-1 is flagged as a pseudogene. The CDR3 covers 13 residues. CDR3 residues: CASSQRGGNTIYF. The CDR3 bases are TGTGCCAGCAGTCAAAGGGGAGGAAACACCATATATTTT.

J is TRBJ1-5 and V is TRBV30, with 9 bases identical to TRBD1. Germline V gene data show CDR1 as GTSNPN and CDR2 as SVGIG (reference sequence). The CDR3 sequence is 13 residues long. The junction had 5 bases not matched to a gene; V was cut back by 7 bases and J by 4 bases. Here the CDR3 reads CAFMTGGNQPQHF. CDR3 nucleotides: TGTGCCTTCATGACAGGGGGTAATCAGCCCCAGCATTTT.

The sample holds a few counts of this clone. One end of the junction varies from germline; a read error may be responsible. The chain employs TRBV2 and TRBJ2-5, with 13 bases matching TRBD2. Looked up from germline, CDR1 is SNHLY and CDR2 is FYNNEI. This CDR3 has 16 residues. The CDR3 DNA reads TGTGCCAGCAGGGCTAGACTAGCGGGAGGCTTAGAGCCCCAGTACTTC. Translating gives CASRARLAGGLEPQYF.

This clone showed up just a few times. Other DNA sequences in this specimen translate into the identical CDR3. The chain is built from TRBV6-5 and TRBJ1-3; D not resolved. The CDR3 consists of 14 residues. The germline gives CDR1 MNHEY, CDR2 SVGAGI. V lost 3 bases to trimming and J lost 3 bases, with 9 bases between them. CDR3 nucleotides: TGTGCCAGCAGTTATTCCTTAAGTGGAAACACCATATATTTT. It encodes CASSYSLSGNTIYF.

The genes are TRBV9 and TRBJ2-2; tentatively, D is TRBD1 (5 bases). The V gene lost 4 bases and the J gene lost 5 bases, with 15 bases spanning the gap. The germline V gene encodes CDR1 SGDLS and CDR2 YYNGEE. The length of the CDR3 is 15 residues. The CDR3 loop is CASSPGPTGTGELFF. CDR3 nucleotide sequence: TGTGCCAGCAGCCCAGGGCCGACCGGGACCGGGGAGCTGTTTTTT. The full variable domain, with the rest looked up from reference TRBV9 and TRBJ2-2, is DSGVTQTPKHLITATGQRVTLRCSPRSGDLSVYWYQQSLDQGLQFLIQYYNGEERAKGNILERFSAQQFPDLHSELNLSSLELGDSALYFCASSPGPTGTGELFFGEGSRLTVL.

The chain carries TRBV30 and TRBJ1-5; a weak D match, TRBD1 (6 bases). In germline, CDR1 is GTSNPN, CDR2 SVGIG (reference sequence). The CDR3 runs 15 residues. V lost 1 base and J 1 base, leaving 11 bases between the germline ends. CDR3 amino acids: CAWSAGASSNQPQHF. The CDR3 region has the DNA TGTGCCTGGAGTGCGGGGGCCTCGAGCAATCAGCCCCAGCATTTT.

The CDR3 coding sequence is TGTGCCAGCAGGGCAGGGGGAGCCTATGGCTACACCTTC. Translating it yields CASRAGGAYGYTF. V and J are TRBV27 and TRBJ1-2, with TRBD1 identical over 7 bases. The CDR3 extends over 13 amino acids. The J segment lost 4 bases and the V segment lost 6 bases, leaving 5 bases of the junction unmatched. Germline V CDR1 and CDR2: MNHEY, SMNVEV (reference sequence).

Here the CDR3 reads CASSLTGTGERKLFF. The CDR3 DNA sequence: TGCGCCAGCAGCTTAACCGGGACAGGGGAACGAAAACTGTTTTTT. The chain combines TRBV5-1 with TRBJ1-4; TRBD1 agrees at 10 bases. CDR1 is SGHRS, CDR2 YFSETQ, per germline. The junction had 8 bases not matched to a gene; V was cut back by 2 bases and J by 10 bases. The CDR3 sequence is 15 residues long.

This clone came up a few times. The genes are TRBV4-3 and TRBJ1-1; 12 nucleotides agree with TRBD1. V dropped 2 bases and J dropped 8; count of bases not matched to a gene: 3. Germline CDR1 and CDR2: LGHNA and YSLEER. The CDR3 spans 14 residues. The CDR3 region has the DNA TGCGCCAGCAGCCAAAGGGACAGGGGGCGCGAAGCTTTCTTT. It is translated as CASSQRDRGREAFF.

Only a few counts were recorded for this clone. The chain carries TRBV6-1 and TRBJ2-1, with TRBD2 matching 8 bases. V dropped 7 bases and J dropped 6; count of bases not matched to a gene: 11. Germline V gene data show CDR1 as MNHNS and CDR2 as SASEGT. This CDR3 region has 15 residues. The CDR3 coding sequence is TGTGCCAGCACCTCCGGGGGGGCCGGCAGCAATGAGCAGTTCTTC. Translated: CASTSGGAGSNEQFF.

The chain couples TRBV13 to TRBJ2-7, with 12 positions matching TRBD1. Germline lookup yields CDR1 PRHDT and CDR2 FYEKMQ (reference sequence). The ends lost 3 bases at V and 2 bases at J; junction bases unmatched: 8. The CDR3 extends over 17 amino acids. This CDR3 reads CASSFRDRGPYPYEQYF. The CDR3 DNA sequence: TGTGCCAGCAGCTTCCGGGACAGGGGGCCCTACCCCTACGAGCAGTACTTC.

This chain connects TRBV29-1 to TRBJ2-3; 8 bases agree with TRBD2. CDR1 is SQVTM, CDR2 ANQGSEA, per germline. This CDR3 spans 14 amino acids. V was pared by 7 bases and J by 0 bases, with 6 bases of the junction left unmatched. The CDR3 region is CSGSTSASTDTQYF. Written as DNA, the CDR3 is TGCAGCGGCTCGACTAGCGCTAGCACAGATACGCAGTATTTT.

In this sample, this clone turned up a few times. CDR3 region: CASSFWDLGGSGANVLTF. The CDR3 nucleotides are TGTGCCAGCAGCTTCTGGGACCTAGGGGGCTCTGGGGCCAACGTCCTGACTTTC. The V and J genes are TRBV9 and TRBJ2-6, with a possible D match to TRBD1 (6 bases). Germline CDR1 is SGDLS and CDR2 is YYNGEE. The CDR3 loop spans 18 amino acids. Trimming pared 4 bases from V and 0 bases from J, leaving 17 bases between.

The rearrangement joins TRBV7-2 to TRBJ1-6, with D perhaps TRBD1 (6 bases). Trimming stripped 5 bases from V and 3 bases from J, with 14 bases between. The CDR3 is 16 amino acids. The germline gives CDR1 SGHTA, CDR2 FQGNSA. This CDR3 is CASSRTGADYNSPLHF. The CDR3 region has the DNA TGTGCCAGCAGCCGCACGGGGGCGGACTATAATTCACCCCTCCACTTT.

The V and J genes are TRBV29-1 and TRBJ1-4, with TRBD1 matching over 8 bases. Germline CDR1 reads SQVTM; CDR2 reads ANQGSEA. V gave up 7 bases and J gave up 7 bases; unmatched junction bases: 8. The CDR3 is 13 amino acids. The CDR3 is CSGQGASGEKLFF. The CDR3, as DNA: TGCAGCGGGCAGGGGGCGAGTGGTGAAAAACTGTTTTTT.

The rearrangement joins TRBV10-3 to TRBJ2-7, with 10 bases that match TRBD2. Germline V gene lookup returns CDR1 ENHRY and CDR2 SYGVKD. Trimming at V came to 4 bases and at J to 6 bases, leaving 9 bases not matched to a gene. This CDR3 is 15 amino acids long. CDR3: CAISARLAGDPEQYF. CDR3 bases: TGTGCCATCAGTGCGCGGCTAGCGGGGGACCCCGAGCAGTACTTC.

This clone has at least ten counts. This chain links TRBV14 with TRBJ2-1, with D perhaps matching TRBD2 (5 bases). There are 15 residues in the CDR3. Trimming pared 0 bases from V and 8 bases from J, leaving 14 bases between. Germline CDR1 and CDR2: SGHDN and FVKESK. CDR3 region: CASSQDAGASDEQFF. The CDR3 DNA sequence: TGTGCCAGCAGCCAAGATGCGGGTGCGTCGGATGAGCAGTTCTTC. The variable domain in full, completed from reference TRBV14 and TRBJ2-1, reads EAGVTQFPSHSVIEKGQTVTLRCDPISGHDNLYWYRRVMGKEIKFLLHFVKESKQDESGMPNNRFLAERTGGTYSTLKVQPAELEDSGVYFCASSQDAGASDEQFFGPGTRLTVL.

This clone was seen more than once but under ten times. The V and J genes are TRBV25-1 and TRBJ2-2, with a weak D call TRBD2 (6 bases). V was clipped by 1 base and J by 4 bases, with 10 bases between them. The germline V gene encodes CDR1 MGHDK and CDR2 SYGVNS. The CDR3 spans 15 residues. CDR3 loop: CASSESAGLTGELFF. The CDR3, as DNA: TGTGCCAGCAGTGAATCTGCGGGACTCACCGGGGAGCTGTTTTTT. The full variable domain, completed using reference TRBV25-1 and TRBJ2-2, is EADIYQTPRYLVIGTGKKITLECSQTMGHDKMYWYQQDPGMELHLIHYSYGVNSTEKGDLSSESTVSRIRTEHFPLTLESARPSHTSQYLCASSESAGLTGELFFGEGSRLTVL.

V and J are TRBV13 and TRBJ2-7; D is possibly TRBD1 (5 bases). The length of the CDR3 is 16 residues. Germline CDR1 reads PRHDT; CDR2 reads FYEKMQ (reference sequence). The V and J ends lost 2 bases and 6 bases respectively, with 20 bases between them. CDR3 in amino acids: CASSLNIGQGRAEQYF. CDR3 coding DNA: TGTGCCAGCAGCTTAAACATCGGTCAGGGCCGGGCCGAGCAGTACTTC. Combining the CDR3 with reference TRBV13 and TRBJ2-7 gives the whole variable domain AAGVIQSPRHLIKEKRETATLKCYPIPRHDTVYWYQQGPGQDPQFLISFYEKMQSDKGSIPDRFSAQQFSDYHSELNMSSLELGDSALYFCASSLNIGQGRAEQYFGPGTRLTVT.

The chain links TRBV5-1 to TRBJ1-1; D ambiguous. The CDR3 length is 14 residues. V lost 0 bases, J lost 1 base, and 7 bases lay in between. Germline-derived CDR1 and CDR2 are SGHRS and YFSETQ. The CDR3 protein is CASSLAGSNTEAFF. DNA of the CDR3: TGCGCCAGCAGCTTGGCGGGCTCGAACACTGAAGCTTTCTTT.

Of note for this clone: Other nucleotide sequences in the sample specify the same CDR3. The chain joins TRBV18 to TRBJ2-6; perhaps TRBD2 as D (6 bases). The length of the CDR3 is 16 residues. V was trimmed by 0 bases and J by 2 bases, leaving 8 bases between them. Germline-derived CDR1 and CDR2 are KGHSH and LQKENI. This CDR3 reads CASSPPGGTGANVLTF. In nucleotides, the CDR3 is TGTGCCAGCTCACCACCGGGGGGAACTGGGGCCAACGTCCTGACTTTC.